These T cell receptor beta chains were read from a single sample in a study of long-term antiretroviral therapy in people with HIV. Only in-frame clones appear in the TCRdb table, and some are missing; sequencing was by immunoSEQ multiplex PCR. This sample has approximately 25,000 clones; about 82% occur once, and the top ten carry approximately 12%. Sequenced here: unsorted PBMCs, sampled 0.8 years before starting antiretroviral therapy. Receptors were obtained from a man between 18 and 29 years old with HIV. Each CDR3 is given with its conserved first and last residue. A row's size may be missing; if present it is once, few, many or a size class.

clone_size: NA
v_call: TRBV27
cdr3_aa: CASSLSGLAGGDEQYF

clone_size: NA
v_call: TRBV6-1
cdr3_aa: CASSEIQQGATEAFF

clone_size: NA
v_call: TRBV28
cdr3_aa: CASSPASTNEKLFF

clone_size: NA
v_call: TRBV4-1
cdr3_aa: CASSQGRRGDTQYF

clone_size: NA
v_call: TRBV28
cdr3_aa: CASSLSGRNHEQYF

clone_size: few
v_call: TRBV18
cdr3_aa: CASRTGHYEQYF

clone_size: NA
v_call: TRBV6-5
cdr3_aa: CASSSAGLETQYF

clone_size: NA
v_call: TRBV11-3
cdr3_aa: CASSQTANIQYF

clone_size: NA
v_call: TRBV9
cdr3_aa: CASSVEQGVGYTF

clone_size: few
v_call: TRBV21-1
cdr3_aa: CASSKMSIAEQYF

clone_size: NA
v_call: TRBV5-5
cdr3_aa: CASSFGGGTYEQYF

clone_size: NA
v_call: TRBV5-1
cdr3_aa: CASSPDRAGYTF

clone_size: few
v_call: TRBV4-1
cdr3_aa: CASSQGQGGYGYTF

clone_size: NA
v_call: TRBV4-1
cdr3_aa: CASSQDRTGGWTQYF

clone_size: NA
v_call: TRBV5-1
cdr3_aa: CASSLGAGNTEAFF

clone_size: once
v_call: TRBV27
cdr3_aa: CASSFSRGNIQYF

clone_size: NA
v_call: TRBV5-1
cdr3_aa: CASSSSTGGWGTEAFF

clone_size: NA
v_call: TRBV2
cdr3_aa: CASNMGGPNTGELFF

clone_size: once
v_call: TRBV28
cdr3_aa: CASSFSYEQYF

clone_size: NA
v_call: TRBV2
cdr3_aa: CASRRAPDSPLHF

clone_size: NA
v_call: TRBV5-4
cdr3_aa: CASSRSGRGLDLNEQFF

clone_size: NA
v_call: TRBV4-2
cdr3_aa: CASILTGGRERVDTGELFF

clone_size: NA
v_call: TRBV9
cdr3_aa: CASSPRLAGETQYF

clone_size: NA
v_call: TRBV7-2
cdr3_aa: CASSLSSMSGIGGEQFF

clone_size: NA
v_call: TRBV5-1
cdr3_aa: CASREQGSTEAFF

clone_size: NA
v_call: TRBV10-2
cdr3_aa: CASSKSGELFF

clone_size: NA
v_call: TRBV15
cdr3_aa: CATSRGPGALINEQFF

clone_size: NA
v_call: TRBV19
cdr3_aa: CASSTRTRETQYF

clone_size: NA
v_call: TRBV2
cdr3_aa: CASSSGTGLWGYTF

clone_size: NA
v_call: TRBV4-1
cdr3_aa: CASSQTSGRIGDGELFF

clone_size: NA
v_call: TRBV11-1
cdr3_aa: CASSLAGASTDTQYF

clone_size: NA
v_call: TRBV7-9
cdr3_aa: CASSLGQGKYF

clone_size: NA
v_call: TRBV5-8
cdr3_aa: CASSRGRGNTIYF

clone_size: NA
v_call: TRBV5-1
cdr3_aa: CASSLGQGAYEQYF

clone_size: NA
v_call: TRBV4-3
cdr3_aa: CASSRGQGYNEQFF

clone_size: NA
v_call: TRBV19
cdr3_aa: CASTRTGLMGYGYTF

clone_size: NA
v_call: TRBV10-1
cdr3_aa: CASSESPGKETQYF

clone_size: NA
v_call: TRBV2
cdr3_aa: CASGILDNHYEQYF

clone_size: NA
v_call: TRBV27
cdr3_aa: CASSWGEGQPQHF

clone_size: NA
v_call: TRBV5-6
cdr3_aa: CASSSPRLAGGPSDTQYF

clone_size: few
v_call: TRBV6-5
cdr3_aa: CASSTTGRGYGYTF

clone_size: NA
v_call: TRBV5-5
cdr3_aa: CASSLGTGYNQPQHF

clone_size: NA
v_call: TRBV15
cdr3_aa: CATSRDEEGQNSGANVLTF

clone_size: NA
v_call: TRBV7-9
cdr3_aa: CASSVTGTGGAEAFF

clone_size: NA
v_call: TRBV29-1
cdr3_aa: CSARDSGQEKLFF

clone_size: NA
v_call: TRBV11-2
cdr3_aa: CASLQGQGPSGANVLTF

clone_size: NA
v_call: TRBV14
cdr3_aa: CASSHSTSGPDGELFF

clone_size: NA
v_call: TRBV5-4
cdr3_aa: CASSKTSGSIIETQYF

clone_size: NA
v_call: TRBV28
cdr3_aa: CASNIRGAWGSPLHF

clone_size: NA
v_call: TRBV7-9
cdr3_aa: CASSLGSGDSGNTIYF

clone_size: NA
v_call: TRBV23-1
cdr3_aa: CASSPHRGGNTIYF

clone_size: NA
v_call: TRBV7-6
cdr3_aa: CATRLAGGKETQYF

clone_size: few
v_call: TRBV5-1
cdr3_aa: CASSGDRDSYEQYF

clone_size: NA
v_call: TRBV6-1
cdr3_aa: CASSANRRTGTVGYGYTF

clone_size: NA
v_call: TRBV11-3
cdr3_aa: CASSLGRDQQFF

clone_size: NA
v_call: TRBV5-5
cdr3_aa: CASSLGQTYNYGYTF

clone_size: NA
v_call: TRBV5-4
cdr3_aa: CASSRRLEQGHEQYF

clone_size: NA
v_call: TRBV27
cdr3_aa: CASSRPGVRLEQYF

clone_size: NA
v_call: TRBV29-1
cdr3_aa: CSVITGNTEAFF